The rows below give T cell receptor beta chains drawn from one sample of a study of blood T cell repertoires in COVID-19. Produced via immunoSEQ multiplex PCR; TCRdb's table is partial and in-frame only. The sample holds about 260,000 clones, 86% seen once. Sample: peripheral blood. These receptors were taken from a man aged 40-55 years who had recovered from COVID-19. The conserved cysteine and the conserved F or W are not part of the CDR3 here. Each record gives: V gene, CDR3 protein.

>TRBV6-5
ASRTLDTEAF
>TRBV7-2
ASSPTRADTQY
>TRBV23-1
ASSQTLAGSGNSSGNTIY
>TRBV6-5
ASSQRGGRTGELF
>TRBV7-2
ASSPGAQQY
>TRBV6-5
ASSYMRDQPQH
>TRBV7-7
ASSPDTGGGEQF
>TRBV4-3
ASSQEGRGHGYT
>TRBV6-6
ASSSLQGALYGYT
>TRBV1
TSSQAGLAGGHGETQY
>TRBV18
ASSTLDNPAYEQY
>TRBV6-5
ASRGGTDTQY
>TRBV4-3
ASSQALAGGPYEQF
>TRBV21-1
AFLGHEQF
>TRBV6-6
ASSPRDTPNYGYT
>TRBV24-1
ATSETAGAQY
>TRBV4-1
ASSLRQGAATEAF
>TRBV15
ATSRDPNRNHYGYT
>TRBV7-8
ASSLGTSGSTNEQY
>TRBV30
AWIVRDYVLYEQY
>TRBV29-1
SGKGDSSGANVLT
>TRBV30
AWGRVGGYEQY
>TRBV6-6
ASSRPAPGKGKGNYGYT
>TRBV27
ASSFSGSSYEQY
>TRBV19
ASSIGLAYGYT
>TRBV9
ASSDNYEQY
>TRBV9
ASSPRVGELF
>TRBV6-2/TRBV6-3
ASSFSGSLYTY
>TRBV11-2
ASSLGQVANEQF
>TRBV18
ASSPGVGQGGTTQY
>TRBV19
ASNTGLAAYNEQF
>TRBV6-2/TRBV6-3
ASSYPSRLRYEQY
>TRBV6-5
ASSTGGTGELF
>TRBV9
ASSVDLAGGDNEQF
>TRBV5-8
ATSRGAAGGTQY
>TRBV7-2
ASRAGKGYSGANVLT
>TRBV5-4
ASSGSPGLEVYEQY
>TRBV5-4
ASSPGTSGVYEQY